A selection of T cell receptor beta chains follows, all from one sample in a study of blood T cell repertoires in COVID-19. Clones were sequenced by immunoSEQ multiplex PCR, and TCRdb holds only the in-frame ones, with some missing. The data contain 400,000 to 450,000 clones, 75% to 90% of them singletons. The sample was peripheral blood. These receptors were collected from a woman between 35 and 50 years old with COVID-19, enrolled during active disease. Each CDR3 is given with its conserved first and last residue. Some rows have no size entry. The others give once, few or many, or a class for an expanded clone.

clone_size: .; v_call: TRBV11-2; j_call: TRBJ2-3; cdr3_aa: CASSLLFTDTQYF
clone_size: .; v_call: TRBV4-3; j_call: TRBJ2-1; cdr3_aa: CASSQDRASGSFFSYNEQFF
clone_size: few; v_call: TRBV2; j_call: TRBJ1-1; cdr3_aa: CASKENSNTEAFF
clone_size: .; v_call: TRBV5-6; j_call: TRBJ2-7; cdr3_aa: CASTYGLQGYYEQYF
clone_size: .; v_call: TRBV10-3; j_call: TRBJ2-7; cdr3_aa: CAISESRAGYEQYF
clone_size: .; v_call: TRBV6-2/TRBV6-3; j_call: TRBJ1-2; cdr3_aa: CASSYQGNYGYTF
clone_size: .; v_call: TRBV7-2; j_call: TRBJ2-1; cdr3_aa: CASSLTSGGLNEQFF
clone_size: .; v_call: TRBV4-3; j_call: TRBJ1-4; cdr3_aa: CASSQDSTGKGEKLFF
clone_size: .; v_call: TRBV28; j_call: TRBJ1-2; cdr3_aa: CASTGPPYGYTF
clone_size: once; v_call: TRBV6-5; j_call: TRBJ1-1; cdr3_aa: CASRGGRIAEAFF
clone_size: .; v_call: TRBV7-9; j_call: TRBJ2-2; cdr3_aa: CASSLVAGIGELFF
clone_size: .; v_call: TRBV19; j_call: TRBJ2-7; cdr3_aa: CASSMAVGTGTYEQYF
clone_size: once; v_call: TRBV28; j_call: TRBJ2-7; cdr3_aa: CASSWAGPYEQYF
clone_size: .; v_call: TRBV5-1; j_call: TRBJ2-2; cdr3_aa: CASSPNRGSRTGELFF
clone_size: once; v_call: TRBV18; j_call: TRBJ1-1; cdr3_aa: CASSPTFPGQIAFF
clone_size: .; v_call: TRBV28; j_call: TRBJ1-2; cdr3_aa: CASRHGTGREGYGYTF
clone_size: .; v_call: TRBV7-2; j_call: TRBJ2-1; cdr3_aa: CASSLSLASSYNEQFF
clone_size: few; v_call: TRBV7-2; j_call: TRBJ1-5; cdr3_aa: CASSPTTGFQPQHF
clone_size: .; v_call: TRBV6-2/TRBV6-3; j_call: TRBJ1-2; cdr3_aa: CASSSPGQGWYGYTF
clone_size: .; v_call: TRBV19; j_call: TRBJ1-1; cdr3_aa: CASSNRGLNTEAFF
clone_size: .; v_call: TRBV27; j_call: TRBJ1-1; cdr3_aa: CASSLSGLQQNTEAFF
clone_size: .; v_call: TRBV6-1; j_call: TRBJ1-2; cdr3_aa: CASSERTGQLPYGYTF
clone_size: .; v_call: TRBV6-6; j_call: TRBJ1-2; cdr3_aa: CASTTWEGSGGYTF
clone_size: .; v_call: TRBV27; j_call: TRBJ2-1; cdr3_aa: CASTTGTGLNEQFF
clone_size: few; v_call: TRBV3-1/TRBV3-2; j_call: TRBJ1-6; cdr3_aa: CASSQRGIGEFAPLHF
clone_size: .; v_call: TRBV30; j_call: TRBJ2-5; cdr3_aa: CAWSVRVVETQYF
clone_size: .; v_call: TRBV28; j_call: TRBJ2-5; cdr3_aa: CASSFVGGAGETQYF
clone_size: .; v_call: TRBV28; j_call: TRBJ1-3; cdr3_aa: CASSPPGTAHGNTIYF
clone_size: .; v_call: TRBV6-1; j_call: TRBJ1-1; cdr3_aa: CASSERGSEAFF
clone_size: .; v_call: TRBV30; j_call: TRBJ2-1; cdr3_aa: CAWTYSSYNEQFF
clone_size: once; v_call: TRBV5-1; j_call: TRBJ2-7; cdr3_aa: CASSPMASRGRGEQYF
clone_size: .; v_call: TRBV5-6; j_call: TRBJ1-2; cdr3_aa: CASSFGQGFYGYTF
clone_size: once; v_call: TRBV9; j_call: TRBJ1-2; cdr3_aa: CASSPMTGGGYTF
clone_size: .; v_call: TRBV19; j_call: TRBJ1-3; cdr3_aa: CASTPRGSGNTIYF
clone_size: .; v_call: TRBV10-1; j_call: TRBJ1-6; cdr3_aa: CAMRGTSSYNSPLHF
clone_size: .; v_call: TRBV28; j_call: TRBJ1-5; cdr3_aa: CASREGGLQPQHF
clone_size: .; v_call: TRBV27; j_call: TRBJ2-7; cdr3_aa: CASRQTGALPSYEQYF
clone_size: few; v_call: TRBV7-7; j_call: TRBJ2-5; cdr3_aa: CASSQGLAAQETQYF
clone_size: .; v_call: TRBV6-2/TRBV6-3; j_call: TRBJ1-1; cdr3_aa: CASTPPEAGYTEAFF
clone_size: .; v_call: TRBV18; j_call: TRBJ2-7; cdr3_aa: CASSPQGVPYEQYF
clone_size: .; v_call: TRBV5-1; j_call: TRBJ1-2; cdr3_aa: CASSLAIPNYGYTF
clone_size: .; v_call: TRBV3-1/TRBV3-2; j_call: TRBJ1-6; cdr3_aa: CASSQETSRYNSPLHF
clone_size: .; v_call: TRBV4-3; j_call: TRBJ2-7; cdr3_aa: CASSQDALYEQYF
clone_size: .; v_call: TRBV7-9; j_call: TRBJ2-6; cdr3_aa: CASSLIAGANVLTF
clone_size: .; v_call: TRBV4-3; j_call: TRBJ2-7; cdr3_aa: CASSQDRVTYEQYF
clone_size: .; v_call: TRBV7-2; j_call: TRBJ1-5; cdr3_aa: CASSLGAGEGNQPQHF
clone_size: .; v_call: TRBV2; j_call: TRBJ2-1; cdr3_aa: CASSDGTSTYNEQFF
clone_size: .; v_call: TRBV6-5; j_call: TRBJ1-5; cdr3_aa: CASSSAFGVWPQHF
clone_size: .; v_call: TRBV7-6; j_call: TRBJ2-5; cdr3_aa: CASSPFQETQYF
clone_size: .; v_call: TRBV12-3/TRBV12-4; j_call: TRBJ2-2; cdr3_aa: CASSLAEGGELFF
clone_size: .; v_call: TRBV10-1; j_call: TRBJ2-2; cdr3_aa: CASSERGRDTGELFF
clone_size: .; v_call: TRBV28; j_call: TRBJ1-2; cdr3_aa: CASSPRGVYGYTF
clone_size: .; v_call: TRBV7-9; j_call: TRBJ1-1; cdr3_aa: CASSVTWNTEAFF
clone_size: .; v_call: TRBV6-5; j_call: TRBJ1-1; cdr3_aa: CASSVPGTGDTEAFF
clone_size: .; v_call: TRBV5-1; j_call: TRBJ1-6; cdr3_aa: CASSLTGNSPLHF
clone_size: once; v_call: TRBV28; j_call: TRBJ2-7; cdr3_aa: CASTPGARGVLYEQYF
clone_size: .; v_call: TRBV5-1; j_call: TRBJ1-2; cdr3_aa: CASSPGLYGYTF
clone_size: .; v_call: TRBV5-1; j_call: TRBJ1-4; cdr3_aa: CASSLAGTGNEKLFF
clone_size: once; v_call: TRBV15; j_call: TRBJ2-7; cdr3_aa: CATSRGGESYEQYF